The rows below give T cell receptor beta chains drawn from one sample of a study of T cells in Graves' hyperthyroidism and ophthalmopathy. Using its own MiXCR run on the multiplex PCR reads, TCRdb lists one record per CDR3 protein. The top ten clones hold 20% to 25% of a sample with 300,000 to 350,000 distinct CDR3 sequences, about 15% of them seen once. The sequencing input was blood. The receptor set was obtained from a woman aged 30 to 39 with Graves' hyperthyroidism. The CDR3 runs from the conserved cysteine through the conserved F or W. D genes are given only for firm matches. Clone size is not always given. Where it is, it says once, few, many or a class for expanded clones.

>many|-|14|TRBV19|TRBJ1-2
TGTGCCAGTAGTATGCCGACGGCCCATTATGGCTACACCTTC
CASSMPTAHYGYTF
>-|TRBD2|15|TRBV5-1|TRBJ2-7
TGCGCCAGCAGCTTGTTTAGCGGGTTCTCCTACGAGCAGTACTTC
CASSLFSGFSYEQYF
>-|-|14|TRBV5-4|TRBJ2-5
TGTGCCAGCAGCTTGAGAGGGACCCAAGAGACCCAGTACTTC
CASSLRGTQETQYF
>-|TRBD1|14|TRBV7-7|TRBJ2-1
TGTGCTAGCAGCCCAAGGACAGGGGTAGGTGAGCAGTTCTTC
CASSPRTGVGEQFF
>many|-|14|TRBV27|TRBJ2-7
TGTGCCAGCAGTCTACTTACAGGGTTCGGAGAGCAGTACTTC
CASSLLTGFGEQYF
>-|TRBD2|14|TRBV28|TRBJ2-5
TGTGCCAGCAGTCCCCTAGCGGGAGGAGAGACCCAGTACTTC
CASSPLAGGETQYF
>many|-|17|TRBV2|TRBJ1-5
TGTGCCAGCAGTGATCCCACAGCCAGGGCTGATTGGCAGCCCCAGCATTTT
CASSDPTARADWQPQHF
>many|-|12|TRBV28|TRBJ1-2
TGTGCCAGCAGTTTAGGTACCCATGGCTACACCTTC
CASSLGTHGYTF
>-|-|15|TRBV3-1|TRBJ2-3
TGTGCCAGCAGCCTTCGGGGGGCTGCGGAGAAGACGCAGTATTTT
CASSLRGAAEKTQYF
>-|TRBD2|17|TRBV5-4|TRBJ2-1
TGTGCCAGCAGCCCAAGCCTGGGGAGGGCCGCGGAAAATGAGCAGTTCTTC
CASSPSLGRAAENEQFF
>few|-|15|TRBV11-2|TRBJ1-6
TGTGCCAGCAGCTCCTCAGTCGGAGGTGGGTCACCCCTCCACTTT
CASSSSVGGGSPLHF
>few|-|14|TRBV6-2/TRBV6-3|TRBJ2-2
TGTGCCAGCAGTTACGGCGAGAACACCGGGGAGCTGTTTTTT
CASSYGENTGELFF
>many|-|13|TRBV9|TRBJ2-5
TGTGCCAGCAGCGTAGGGCAGGGGGGAACCCAGTACTTC
CASSVGQGGTQYF
>few|-|13|TRBV7-2|TRBJ2-7
TGTGCCAGCAGCTTATTGCTGGGGTACGAGCAGTACTTC
CASSLLLGYEQYF
>many|-|14|TRBV9|TRBJ2-7
TGTGCCAGCAGCGTCGGGACGGTCTCCTACGAGCAGTACTTC
CASSVGTVSYEQYF
>-|-|14|TRBV5-1|TRBJ2-7
TGCGCCAGCAGCTTGGCAGTCAGGGGCTACGAGCAGTACTTC
CASSLAVRGYEQYF
>-|-|14|TRBV20-1|TRBJ2-7
TGCAGTGCTAGCCCCTCGACAGTTTCCTACGAGCAGTACTTC
CSASPSTVSYEQYF
>many|-|14|TRBV6-2/TRBV6-3|TRBJ1-1
TGTGCCAGCAGTGTCTCCGGACGGACCACTGAAGCTTTCTTT
CASSVSGRTTEAFF
>-|-|16|TRBV7-8|TRBJ2-5
TGTGCCAGCAGCTTAGGAGGGTTTGGCCTACAAGAGACCCAGTACTTC
CASSLGGFGLQETQYF
>many|-|14|TRBV6-1|TRBJ1-2
TGTGCCAGCAGTGAACTAGGAGGGAGAGATGGCTACACCTTC
CASSELGGRDGYTF
>many|-|15|TRBV6-1|TRBJ2-5
TGTGCCAGCAGTTATAGATTACAGGGAGGCGAGACCCAGTACTTC
CASSYRLQGGETQYF
>many|-|14|TRBV6-5|TRBJ1-6
TGTGCCAGCAGTTATCGTACAGGAGATTCACCCCTCCACTTT
CASSYRTGDSPLHF
>many|TRBD1|18|TRBV24-1|TRBJ2-1
TGTGCCACCAGTGATCCGGAGTACAGGGGAAGGGACTACAATGAGCAGTTCTTC
CATSDPEYRGRDYNEQFF
>-|-|16|TRBV18|TRBJ1-1
TGTGCCAGCTCTAAAACGGGGGGGCCAACGAACACTGAAGCTTTCTTT
CASSKTGGPTNTEAFF
>-|-|13|TRBV29-1|TRBJ1-1
TGCAGCGTTGTTCGATACCTTAACACTGAAGCTTTCTTT
CSVVRYLNTEAFF
>few|TRBD1|15|TRBV5-1|TRBJ2-4
TGCGCCAGTAAACCCGGGACAGGGGTTCAAAACATTCAGTACTTC
CASKPGTGVQNIQYF
>many|-|13|TRBV7-2|TRBJ2-3
TGTGCCAGCAAAACTCCGGGGACCAGTACGCAGTATTTT
CASKTPGTSTQYF
>few|TRBD2|15|TRBV9|TRBJ2-1
TGTGCCAGCAGCGTAGAGGGGACTAGCACCAATGAGCAGTTCTTC
CASSVEGTSTNEQFF
>few|-|13|TRBV5-1|TRBJ2-7
TGCGCCAGCAGCTTTGTTTTGGGGGACGAGCAGTACTTC
CASSFVLGDEQYF
>many|-|13|TRBV7-2|TRBJ1-1
TGTGCCAGCAGCTTAGAGTCGTACACTGAAGCTTTCTTT
CASSLESYTEAFF
>many|-|14|TRBV20-1|TRBJ1-1
TGCAGTGCTACGGGGGGGCCTGTGAACACTGAAGCTTTCTTT
CSATGGPVNTEAFF
>many|-|11|TRBV29-1|TRBJ2-3
TGCAGCGTCTTGTCGGTGGATACGCAGTATTTT
CSVLSVDTQYF
>many|-|15|TRBV19|TRBJ2-2
TGTGCCAGTAGTATCGGACTTTCACCCACCGGGGAGCTGTTTTTT
CASSIGLSPTGELFF
>many|TRBD1|14|TRBV7-2|TRBJ1-1
TGTGCCAGCAGACGAGACAGGGGGCCGACTGAAGCTTTCTTT
CASRRDRGPTEAFF
>many|-|14|TRBV29-1|TRBJ2-5
TGCAGCGTTGATAGAAGCGGAGCGCGTGAGACCCAGTACTTC
CSVDRSGARETQYF
>once|TRBD2|17|TRBV28|TRBJ2-1
TGTGCCAGCAGTTTGGATCTAGCGGGAGACTCCTACAATGAGCAGTTCTTC
CASSLDLAGDSYNEQFF
>many|-|18|TRBV6-1|TRBJ1-2
TGTGCCAGCAGTGATTTTGCCAACGGGGCCAACTACCTCTATGGCTACACCTTC
CASSDFANGANYLYGYTF
>many|TRBD2|15|TRBV2|TRBJ2-2
TGTGCCAGCAGTGAGAGAGGTAGCGGGAATGGGGAGCTGTTTTTT
CASSERGSGNGELFF
>many|-|11|TRBV6-1|TRBJ2-3
TGTGCCAGCAGTGTTAGCGATACGCAGTATTTT
CASSVSDTQYF
>-|-|14|TRBV16|TRBJ1-4
TGTGCCAGCAGCCCCCCGGGACGGGGTGAAAAACTGTTTTTT
CASSPPGRGEKLFF
>many|-|14|TRBV2|TRBJ1-2
TGTGCCAGCAAAAAGAATAAAGCTAACTATGGCTACACCTTC
CASKKNKANYGYTF
>many|TRBD2|15|TRBV6-5|TRBJ2-7
TGTGCCAGCAGTTACGCGGCTAGCGGCTCCTACGAGCAGTACTTC
CASSYAASGSYEQYF
>-|TRBD2|15|TRBV20-1|TRBJ2-6
TGCAGTGCTAGAGGGGGGGGCTCTGGGGCCAACGTCCTGACTTTC
CSARGGGSGANVLTF
>-|-|13|TRBV5-1|TRBJ2-3
TGCGCCAGCAGCAATGAGGTCTCCGTTACGCAGTATTTT
CASSNEVSVTQYF
>few|-|13|TRBV20-1|TRBJ2-4
TGCAGTGCTAGGTCCGGGGTTGAGAACATTCAGTACTTC
CSARSGVENIQYF
>many|-|12|TRBV6-1|TRBJ1-1
TGTGCCAGCACCCAGGGCACTTCTGAAGCTTTCTTT
CASTQGTSEAFF